This TCR beta chain derives from a study of blood T cell repertoires in COVID-19. Turning to the study itself: COVID-19 samples, acute and convalescent, were from the United States, Italy and Spain.

Original processing methods: For nucleated cells, counts were estimated from reference gene primer amplification. Clones were read by immunoSEQ multiplex PCR, and TCRdb kept only the in-frame ones, dropping some. That table furnishes V, J and clone size, whereas the DNA furnished D and trimming. The table has 200,000 or so clones, approximately 90% seen once. This clone was seen just once. J was trimmed by 3 bases and V by 5 bases; bases with no gene match: 10. Germline V lookup: CDR1 SGHVS, CDR2 FQNEAQ. This CDR3 region has 15 residues. The sample was peripheral blood. The TCR comes from a man aged 25-40 years with COVID-19, enrolled during active disease. The rearrangement uses TRBV7-8 and TRBJ2-7; 7 nucleotides align to TRBD1. The CDR3 spells CASSPRQGIFYEQYF. CDR3 sequence (DNA): TGTGCCAGCAGCCCCCGACAGGGAATCTTCTACGAGCAGTACTTC.